A selection of T cell receptor beta chains follows, all from one sample in a study of patients and donors after allogeneic stem cell transplantation. TCRdb reprocessed the RT-PCR reads via MiXCR and lists one record per CDR3 protein. Of around 150,000 distinct CDR3 sequences listed, 30% to 45% are singletons. The specimen was blood, either unsorted or a sorted T cell fraction (not recorded which). Receptor source: a human donor who was either an allogeneic HSCT recipient or a stem cell or donor lymphocyte infusion donor (not recorded which). It is not recorded whose cells these are; they may come from a transplant donor. Both conserved end residues are part of each CDR3. Fields, in order: D gene, V gene, J gene, CDR3 protein. The D gene is left open where the match is weak.

TRBD1	TRBV27	TRBJ1-2	CASRSGQGLGYGYTF
.	TRBV7-2	TRBJ2-5	CASNRGANQYQETQYF
.	TRBV4-3	TRBJ2-7	CASSQEGESGYEQYF
TRBD1	TRBV24-1	TRBJ1-2	CATSGDSLDYGYTF
TRBD2	TRBV5-1	TRBJ2-1	CASSSLVSGGFSNEQFF
.	TRBV25-1	TRBJ2-6	CASSVQGGRIGSANVLTF
.	TRBV6-6	TRBJ2-3	CASSYPPGTSTDTQYF
.	TRBV12-3/TRBV12-4	TRBJ1-2	CASSPRRGGHGYTF
.	TRBV10-2	TRBJ1-2	CASSSTANYGYTF
TRBD1	TRBV20-1	TRBJ1-6	CSATRQGIFYSPLHF
.	TRBV19	TRBJ1-1	CASSQFWVRGTEAFF
TRBD2	TRBV3-1	TRBJ2-1	CASSQEGERGRYNEQFF
TRBD1	TRBV7-2	TRBJ1-5	CASTPGGSNQPQHF
TRBD1	TRBV3-1	TRBJ1-1	CASSQGTANTEAFF